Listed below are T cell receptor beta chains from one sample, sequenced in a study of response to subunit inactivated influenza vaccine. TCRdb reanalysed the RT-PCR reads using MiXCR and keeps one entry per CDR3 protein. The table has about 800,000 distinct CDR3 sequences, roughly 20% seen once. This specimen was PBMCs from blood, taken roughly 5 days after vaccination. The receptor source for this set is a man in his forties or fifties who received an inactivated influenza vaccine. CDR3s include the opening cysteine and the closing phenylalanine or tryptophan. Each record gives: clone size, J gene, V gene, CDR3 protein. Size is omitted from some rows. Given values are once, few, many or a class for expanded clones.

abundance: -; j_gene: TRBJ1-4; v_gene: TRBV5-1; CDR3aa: CASSPDRGLVEKLFF
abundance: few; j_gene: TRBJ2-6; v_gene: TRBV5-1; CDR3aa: CASSYTTVSGANVLTF
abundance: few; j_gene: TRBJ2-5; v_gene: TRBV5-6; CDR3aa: CASSLKSSAQETQYF
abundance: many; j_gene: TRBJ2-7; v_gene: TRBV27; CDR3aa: CASSFSAGGYEQYF
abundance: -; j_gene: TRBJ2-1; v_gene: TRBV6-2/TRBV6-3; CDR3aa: CASSYSSTTVSYNEQFF
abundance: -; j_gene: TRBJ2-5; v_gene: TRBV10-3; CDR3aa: CAISDLAGGGEETQYF
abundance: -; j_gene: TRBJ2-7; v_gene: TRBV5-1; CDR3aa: CASSLEGFNYEQYF
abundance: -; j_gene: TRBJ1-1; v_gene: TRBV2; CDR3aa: CASGRPEGGNTEAFF
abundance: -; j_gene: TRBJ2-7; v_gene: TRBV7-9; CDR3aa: CASSADRWGGLAYEQYF
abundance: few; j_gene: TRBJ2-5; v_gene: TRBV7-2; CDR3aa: CASSFKTGGTQYF
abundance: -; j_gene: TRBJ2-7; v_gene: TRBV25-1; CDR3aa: CASSEYIQGSEQYF
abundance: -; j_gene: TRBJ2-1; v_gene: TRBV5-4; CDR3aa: CASSLESLAGPDNEQFF
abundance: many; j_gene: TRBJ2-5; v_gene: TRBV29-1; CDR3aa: CSVGGPARSETQYF
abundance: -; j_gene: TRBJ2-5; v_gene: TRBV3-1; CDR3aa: CASSHKSGVRETQYF
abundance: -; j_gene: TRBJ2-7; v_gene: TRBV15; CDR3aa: CATSRDPSGRTSYEQYF
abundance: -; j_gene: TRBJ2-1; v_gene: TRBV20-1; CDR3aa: CSMAGTDNEQFF
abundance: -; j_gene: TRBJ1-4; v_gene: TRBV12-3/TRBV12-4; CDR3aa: CASSLASQATNEKLFF
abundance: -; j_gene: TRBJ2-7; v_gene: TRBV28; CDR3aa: CASSFYSAGTISYEQYF
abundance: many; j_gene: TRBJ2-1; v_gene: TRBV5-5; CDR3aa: CASSFGQYNEQFF
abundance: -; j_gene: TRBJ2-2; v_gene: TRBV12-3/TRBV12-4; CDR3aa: CASSLSSFGVGELFF
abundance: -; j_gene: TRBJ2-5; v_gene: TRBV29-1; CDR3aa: CSVETSGVEETQYF
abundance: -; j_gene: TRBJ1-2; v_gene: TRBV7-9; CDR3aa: CASSSAGTENFYGYTF
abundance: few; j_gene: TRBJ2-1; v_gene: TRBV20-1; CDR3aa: CSARQTSGQNNEQFF
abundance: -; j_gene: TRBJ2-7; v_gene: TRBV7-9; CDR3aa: CASSGGTDTYEQYF
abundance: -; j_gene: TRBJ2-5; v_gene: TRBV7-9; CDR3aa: CASSTRQTGRTGTQYF
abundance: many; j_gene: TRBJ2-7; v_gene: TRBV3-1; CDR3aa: CASSQGQGREQYF
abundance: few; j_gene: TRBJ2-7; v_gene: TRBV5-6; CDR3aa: CASSLWRSYEQYF
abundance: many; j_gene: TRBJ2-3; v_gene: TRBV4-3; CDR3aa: CASSHEKVGRPQYF
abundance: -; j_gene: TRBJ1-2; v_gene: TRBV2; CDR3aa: CASSEFSNYGYTF
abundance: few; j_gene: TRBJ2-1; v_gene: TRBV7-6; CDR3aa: CASSFQNEQFF
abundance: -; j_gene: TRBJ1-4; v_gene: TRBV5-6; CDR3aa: CAISPGRVSEKLFF
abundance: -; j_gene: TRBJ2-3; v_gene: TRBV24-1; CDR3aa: CATSGGVSTDTQYF
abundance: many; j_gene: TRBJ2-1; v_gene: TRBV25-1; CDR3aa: CASSEYPTDSGPTYNEQFF
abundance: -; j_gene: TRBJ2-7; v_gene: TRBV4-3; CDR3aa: CASSQGVSGSSYEQYF
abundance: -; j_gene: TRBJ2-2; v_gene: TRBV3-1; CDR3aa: CASSQGTSGNTGELFF
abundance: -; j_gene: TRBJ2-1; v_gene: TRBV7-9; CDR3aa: CASSFRLRFDGINEQFF
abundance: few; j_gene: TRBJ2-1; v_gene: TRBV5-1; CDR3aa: CASSGGLAGGPYNEQFF
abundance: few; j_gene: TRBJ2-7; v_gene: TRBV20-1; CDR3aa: CSARTGGNYEQYF
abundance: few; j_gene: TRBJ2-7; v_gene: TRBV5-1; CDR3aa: CASSYSGQGEGYEQYF
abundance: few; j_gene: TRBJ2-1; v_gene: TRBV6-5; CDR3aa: CASSDSRSPPWNEQFF
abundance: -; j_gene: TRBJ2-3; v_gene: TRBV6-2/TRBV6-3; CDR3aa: CASSILDTQYF
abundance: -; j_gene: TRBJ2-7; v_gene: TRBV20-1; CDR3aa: CSALGTSGILANIYEQYF